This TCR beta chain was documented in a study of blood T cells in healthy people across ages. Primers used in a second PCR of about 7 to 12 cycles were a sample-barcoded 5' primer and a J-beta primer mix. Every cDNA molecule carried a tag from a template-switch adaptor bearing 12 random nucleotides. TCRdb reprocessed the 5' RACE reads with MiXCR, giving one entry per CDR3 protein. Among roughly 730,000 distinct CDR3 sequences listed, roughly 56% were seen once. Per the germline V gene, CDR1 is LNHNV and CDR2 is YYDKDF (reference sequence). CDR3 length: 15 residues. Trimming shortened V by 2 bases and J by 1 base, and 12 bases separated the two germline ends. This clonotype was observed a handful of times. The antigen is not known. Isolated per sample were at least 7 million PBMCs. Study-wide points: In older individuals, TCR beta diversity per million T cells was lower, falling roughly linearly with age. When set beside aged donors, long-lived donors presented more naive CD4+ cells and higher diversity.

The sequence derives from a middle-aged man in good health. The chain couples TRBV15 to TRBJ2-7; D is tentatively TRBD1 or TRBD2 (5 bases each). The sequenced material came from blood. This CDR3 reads CATSRTRGKSYEQYF. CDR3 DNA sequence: TGTGCCACCAGCAGAACTAGGGGCAAATCCTACGAGCAGTACTTC.